These 29 T cell receptor beta chains came from one sample sequenced in a study of shared clonotypes between healthy human individuals. Using immunoSEQ multiplex PCR, the repertoire was profiled, and TCRdb retains in-frame clones only, with some absent. The top ten hold roughly 1.8% of the sample, which has 640,000 or so clones, around 72% seen once. The sample consisted of memory CD4+ T cells sorted from blood. Subset given: CD45RA-negative fraction. These receptors originate from a woman aged 25 to 39 in good health.

This clone was detected once. The chain combines TRBV18 with TRBJ1-4, with D unresolved. The V gene lost 6 bases and the J gene lost 5 bases, with 13 bases spanning the gap. From germline, CDR1 is KGHSH and CDR2 LQKENI. The CDR3 consists of 14 residues. DNA of the CDR3: TGTGCCAGCTCGCTCGGAGGAATAAATGAAAAACTGTTTTTT. The encoded protein is CASSLGGINEKLFF.

For this clone: Other DNA sequences in the same sample also yield this CDR3. The rearrangement joins TRBV18 to TRBJ2-7; tentatively, D is TRBD1 (6 bases). Germline CDR1 is KGHSH and CDR2 is LQKENI. This CDR3 has 12 residues. V was pared by 3 bases and J by 6 bases, with 9 bases between. CDR3 bases: TGTGCCAGCTCACCTGGGGGCCCCGAGCAGTACTTC. Translating it yields CASSPGGPEQYF.

On this clone: Other nucleotide sequences in the sample specify the same CDR3. The chain has TRBV18 and TRBJ2-7; unclear D gene. The CDR3 is 13 residues long. The V gene's germline CDR1 is KGHSH and CDR2 LQKENI. Trimming removed 0 bases at V and 5 bases at J, with 8 bases between. CDR3 nucleotides: TGTGCCAGCTCACCACCGGCAGGCCACGAGCAGTACTTC. Translation gives CASSPPAGHEQYF.

The V gene is TRBV28, the J gene TRBJ1-2; tentatively, D is TRBD1 (6 bases). The CDR3 runs 15 residues. Germline CDR1 and CDR2: MDHEN and SYDVKM. The V end lost 6 bases, the J end lost 5 bases, and 19 bases lay between the germline ends. DNA for the CDR3: TGTGCCAGCAGAAATACCGGGGCGGGGGCGTATGGCTACACCTTC. Translation: CASRNTGAGAYGYTF.

The chain carries TRBV11-2 and TRBJ1-2; D perhaps matches TRBD1 (6 bases). Germline V gene data show CDR1 as SGHAT and CDR2 as FQNNGV. The CDR3 runs to 16 residues. With 8 bases removed from V and 7 bases from J, the gap between germline ends came to 26 bases. The CDR3 reads CASVPLRGRTGFGYTF. DNA for the CDR3: TGTGCCAGCGTGCCCCTCCGGGGGCGGACTGGCTTTGGCTACACCTTC.

The chain employs TRBV25-1 and TRBJ2-5; TRBD2 aligns across 10 bases. With 4 bases clipped from V and 5 bases from J, the junction kept 16 bases outside the gene matches. The CDR3 is 18 amino acids. Germline lookup yields CDR1 MGHDK and CDR2 SYGVNS. The CDR3 DNA reads as TGTGCCAGCAGTGGACAGGGGATCCCTAGCGGGAGTATGGAGACCCAGTACTTC. This encodes CASSGQGIPSGSMETQYF. The full variable domain, rest sourced from reference TRBV25-1 and TRBJ2-5, is EADIYQTPRYLVIGTGKKITLECSQTMGHDKMYWYQQDPGMELHLIHYSYGVNSTEKGDLSSESTVSRIRTEHFPLTLESARPSHTSQYLCASSGQGIPSGSMETQYFGPGTRLLVL.

The table lists this clone with many counts. The same CDR3 is also encoded by other DNA sequences in this sample. The genes are TRBV18 and TRBJ1-3; D remains unclear. The germline V and J ends were trimmed by 1 base and 0 bases, with 4 bases remaining between them. This CDR3 region has 14 residues. Germline values: CDR1 KGHSH, CDR2 LQKENI. This CDR3 is CASSPQGSGNTIYF. CDR3 nucleotide sequence: TGTGCCAGCTCACCACAGGGCTCTGGAAACACCATATATTTT.

A remark on this clone: A read error may explain this, as a much larger clone is one base away. Additional DNA sequences in this sample encode the identical CDR3. The J gene is TRBJ1-1, the V gene TRBV28; D uncertain. The CDR3 totals 12 residues. V was trimmed by 2 bases and J by 0 bases, leaving 1 base between them. Germline CDR1 MDHEN, CDR2 SYDVKM. CDR3 DNA: TGTGCCAGCAGTTTACTGAACACTGAAGCTTTCTTT. Translated: CASSLLNTEAFF. The full variable domain, rest sourced from reference TRBV28 and TRBJ1-1, is DVKVTQSSRYLVKRTGEKVFLECVQDMDHENMFWYRQDPGLGLRLIYFSYDVKMKEKGDIPEGYSVSREKKERFSLILESASTNQTSMYLCASSLLNTEAFFGQGTRLTVV.

V usage is TRBV19 and J usage is TRBJ1-5; D remains unclear. Looked up from germline, CDR1 is LNHDA and CDR2 is SQIVND (reference sequence). The length of the CDR3 is 18 residues. V lost 8 bases, J lost 0 bases, and 23 bases lay in between. The CDR3 here is CASRILRGRASSNQPQHF. CDR3 DNA: TGTGCCAGTCGAATTCTTAGAGGGCGGGCTTCTAGCAATCAGCCCCAGCATTTT.

The rearrangement uses TRBV10-3 and TRBJ2-5, with TRBD2 matching over 7 bases. CDR1 and CDR2 from the germline V gene are ENHRY and SYGVKD. V shed 4 bases, J shed 5 bases, and the junction held 19 bases outside the gene matches. The CDR3 contains 18 residues. The CDR3 DNA is TGTGCCATCAGTGGGGTGCGGGAGAGTCCGTCGGGTATGGAGACCCAGTACTTC. The encoded protein is CAISGVRESPSGMETQYF.

The chain has TRBV2 and TRBJ1-4; no reliable D call. The germline CDR1 and CDR2 sequences are SNHLY and FYNNEI. Deletions cut 2 bases from V and 6 bases from J, with 10 bases between. This CDR3 is 14 amino acids long. CDR3 DNA: TGTGCCAGCAGTGAATCCGGGGTAGATGAAAAACTGTTTTTT. This encodes CASSESGVDEKLFF.

The chain combines TRBV9 with TRBJ1-1; D unclear. Trimming left V 2 bases short and J 4 bases short, with 12 bases between. CDR3 length: 14 amino acids. CDR1 and CDR2 (germline): SGDLS, YYNGEE. CDR3 coding DNA: TGTGCCAGCAGCGTGCAGGTTTCTGGCACTGAAGCTTTCTTT. This translates into CASSVQVSGTEAFF.

This clone has just a few counts. V usage is TRBV25-1 and J usage is TRBJ2-1; D gene uncertain. Germline-derived CDR1 and CDR2 are MGHDK and SYGVNS. The CDR3 sequence is 11 residues long. The V end was cut by 9 bases, the J end by 9 bases, with 12 bases between. DNA for the CDR3: TGTGCCAGTGGTCTGTTCGGTGAGCAGTTCTTC. It codes for CASGLFGEQFF. Drawing the rest from reference TRBV25-1 and TRBJ2-1, the complete variable domain is EADIYQTPRYLVIGTGKKITLECSQTMGHDKMYWYQQDPGMELHLIHYSYGVNSTEKGDLSSESTVSRIRTEHFPLTLESARPSHTSQYLCASGLFGEQFFGPGTRLTVL.

The gene calls are TRBV5-4 and TRBJ2-7; D is possibly TRBD1 or TRBD2 (5 bases each). The CDR3 totals 14 residues. CDR1 and CDR2 from the germline V gene are SGHNT and YYREEE (reference sequence). V was trimmed by 2 bases and J by 0 bases, leaving 9 bases between them. The DNA for the CDR3 is TGTGCCAGCAGCTTAAAGGGACCCTCCTACGAGCAGTACTTC. Translated, it gives CASSLKGPSYEQYF.

The rearrangement joins TRBV7-9 to TRBJ2-3, with 9 bases fitting TRBD1. Per germline, CDR1 SEHNR and CDR2 FQNEAQ (reference sequence). This CDR3 is built from 16 residues. With 5 bases clipped from V and 2 bases from J, the junction kept 8 bases outside the gene matches. The chain's CDR3 is CASSPAQGAITDTQYF. In DNA, the CDR3 is TGTGCCAGCAGCCCCGCACAGGGGGCGATCACAGATACGCAGTATTTT.

On this clone: A much larger clone lies one base from this, so it may be a read error. Other DNA sequences in this sample translate to the same CDR3. The chain links TRBV5-1 to TRBJ1-1; 7 bases map to TRBD1. V lost 4 bases to trimming and J lost 1 base; unmatched junction nucleotides: 4. CDR3 length: 14 amino acids. Germline values: CDR1 SGHRS, CDR2 YFSETQ. CDR3 protein: CASSPGTENTEAFF. The CDR3 coding sequence is TGCGCCAGCAGCCCCGGGACAGAGAACACTGAAGCTTTCTTT.

The J gene is TRBJ1-5, the V gene TRBV28; 10 bases are a match to TRBD1. V dropped 4 bases and J dropped 4; count of bases not matched to a gene: 10. Germline values: CDR1 MDHEN, CDR2 SYDVKM. This CDR3 contains 17 residues. The chain's CDR3 is CASSSPGQGRGNQPQHF. CDR3 nucleotide sequence: TGTGCCAGCAGTTCCCCGGGACAGGGGCGCGGGAATCAGCCCCAGCATTTT.

The chain recombines TRBV18 with TRBJ2-5; D unclear. The CDR3 covers 11 residues. Germline V lookup: CDR1 KGHSH, CDR2 LQKENI. The V and J ends lost 8 bases and 3 bases respectively, with 7 bases between them. CDR3 bases: TGTGCCAGCCGCGCTGAAGAGACCCAGTACTTC. Its protein product is CASRAEETQYF.

V gene TRBV28 combines with J gene TRBJ2-6; TRBD1 might be the D (6 bases). This CDR3 is built from 18 residues. The germline V gene encodes CDR1 MDHEN and CDR2 SYDVKM. V was pared by 5 bases and J by 0 bases, with 17 bases between. The CDR3 bases are TGTGCCAGCAGTCGCCGGGACAAACAACTCTCTGGGGCCAACGTCCTGACTTTC. This codes for CASSRRDKQLSGANVLTF.

J is TRBJ1-4 and V is TRBV4-2, with D perhaps matching TRBD1 (5 bases). V lost 1 base, J lost 7 bases, and 10 bases lay in between. Germline-derived CDR1 and CDR2 are LGHNA and YNFKEQ. The CDR3 loop spans 14 amino acids. Written as DNA, the CDR3 is TGTGCCAGCAGCCAAGGGGGACTGAGTGAAAAACTGTTTTTT. It yields the protein CASSQGGLSEKLFF.

The rearrangement joins TRBV19 to TRBJ2-7; D call uncertain. From germline, CDR1 is LNHDA and CDR2 SQIVND (reference sequence). The CDR3 totals 14 residues. V dropped 11 bases and J dropped 2 bases, with 19 bases sitting between them. This chain's CDR3 is CAALGPFLPYEQYF. Written as DNA, the CDR3 is TGTGCCGCCTTAGGCCCATTCCTCCCCTACGAGCAGTACTTC.

The CDR3 region is CASSQAIVANEQYF. CDR3 in DNA: TGCGCCAGCAGCCAAGCAATAGTAGCAAACGAGCAGTACTTC. The gene calls are TRBV4-1 and TRBJ2-7; D gene unclear. The CDR3 length is 14 residues. V lost 1 base to trimming and J lost 5 bases, with 12 bases between them. CDR1 and CDR2 from the germline V gene are MGHRA and YSYEKL.

This clone was counted only a few times. This chain joins TRBV18 and TRBJ1-1; 7 nucleotides agree with TRBD1. The V gene's germline CDR1 is KGHSH and CDR2 LQKENI. The CDR3 loop spans 12 amino acids. With 6 bases clipped from V and 5 bases from J, the junction kept 3 bases outside the gene matches. DNA for the CDR3: TGTGCCAGCTCTCGACAGGGAACTGAAGCTTTCTTT. Translated: CASSRQGTEAFF.

This chain joins TRBV9 and TRBJ2-7; D perhaps matches TRBD1 (5 bases). Germline V gives CDR1 SGDLS, CDR2 YYNGEE. The V end lost 0 bases, the J end lost 2 bases, and 15 bases lay between the germline ends. This CDR3 is 16 amino acids long. The CDR3 loop is CASSVGSQGSTYEQYF. The CDR3 nucleotides read TGTGCCAGCAGCGTAGGTTCGCAGGGCTCGACCTACGAGCAGTACTTC.

The rearrangement joins TRBV7-9 to TRBJ1-2; 7 bases fit TRBD1. This CDR3 region has 16 residues. The trim removed 5 bases at V and 4 bases at J, leaving 13 bases unmatched. Germline-derived CDR1 and CDR2 are SEHNR and FQNEAQ (reference sequence). DNA of the CDR3: TGTGCCAGCAGCACCATGCCGGGACAGATTGGCTATGGCTACACCTTC. Translating gives CASSTMPGQIGYGYTF.

The rearrangement links TRBV28 to TRBJ1-2; possibly TRBD1 for D (5 bases). Per the germline V gene, CDR1 is MDHEN and CDR2 is SYDVKM. Trimming took 2 bases from V and 5 from J, leaving 12 bases between them. The CDR3 sequence is 14 residues long. The CDR3 DNA follows: TGTGCCAGCAGTTTACTGTGGCAGGGATATGGCTACACCTTC. As protein: CASSLLWQGYGYTF.

The rearrangement links TRBV6-1 to TRBJ1-1; TRBD1 matches 8 bases. J lost 6 bases, V lost 6 bases, and 12 bases had no gene match. Germline values: CDR1 MNHNS, CDR2 SASEGT. The CDR3 spans 15 residues. CDR3 sequence (DNA): TGTGCCAGCAGGAAAAACAGGGGGTCGGTGGCTGAAGCTTTCTTT. This translates into CASRKNRGSVAEAFF.

This sequence joins TRBV27 and TRBJ2-2; TRBD1 aligns across 7 bases. V shed 5 bases, J shed 4 bases, and the junction held 7 bases outside the gene matches. Germline CDR1 reads MNHEY; CDR2 reads SMNVEV (reference sequence). The CDR3 runs to 15 residues. DNA of the CDR3: TGTGCCAGCAGTGCCCGACAGGGAACCACCGGGGAGCTGTTTTTT. Translating it yields CASSARQGTTGELFF.

V and J are TRBV12-5 and TRBJ2-1; 11 nucleotides agree with TRBD2. This CDR3 is 17 amino acids long. J was trimmed by 7 bases and V by 6 bases; bases with no gene match: 14. CDR1 and CDR2 (germline): LGHNT, FRNRAP. This CDR3 reads CASGSGVAGGPGNEQFF. The CDR3, as DNA: TGTGCTAGTGGCTCCGGGGTAGCGGGAGGGCCAGGAAATGAGCAGTTCTTC.